This is a list of T cell receptor beta chains from one sample in a study of Ad26.COV2.S vaccination and SARS-CoV-2 variants. Using immunoSEQ multiplex PCR, the repertoire was profiled, and TCRdb retains in-frame clones only, with some absent. The data contain approximately 410,000 clones, approximately 92% of them singletons. Sequenced here: peripheral blood, sampled in a trial of Ad26.COV2.S vaccine versus placebo. These receptors all stem from a person aged 18-65 years who received the Ad26.COV2.S COVID-19 vaccine or a placebo. Each CDR3 is given with its conserved first and last residue. A D gene is named only where the DNA matches it firmly. The size field is filled for only some rows; it gives once, few, many or a size class.

j_call,v_call,clone_size,d_call,cdr3_nt,cdr3_aa
TRBJ2-7,TRBV19,-,TRBD2,TGTGCCAGTAGTTCTAGCGGGGGATCCTACGAGCAGTACTTC,CASSSSGGSYEQYF
TRBJ2-7,TRBV7-8,-,TRBD1,TGTGCCAGCAGCTTATTTTTTTTTGGGACAGGGATAACCGAGCAGTACTTC,CASSLFFFGTGITEQYF
TRBJ2-6,TRBV27,-,-,TGTGCCAGCAGTTTATTAGGTGGTGGGGGGTTCGGGGCCAACGTCCTGACTTTC,CASSLLGGGGFGANVLTF
TRBJ2-7,TRBV27,-,-,TGTGCCAGCGGCTACGAGCAGTACTTC,CASGYEQYF
TRBJ2-2,TRBV24-1,-,TRBD1,TGTGCCACCAGTGTAGGGACAGGGGTCACCGGGGAGCTGTTTTTT,CATSVGTGVTGELFF
TRBJ2-3,TRBV18,-,-,TGTGCCAGCTCACCAATTAGGGCAGATACGCAGTATTTT,CASSPIRADTQYF
TRBJ2-1,TRBV11-2,-,-,TGTGCCAGCAGCTTAGATCGGAGCAGATACAATGAGCAGTTCTTC,CASSLDRSRYNEQFF
TRBJ1-1,TRBV20-1,-,-,TGCAGTGCCTACACCACTGAAGCTTTCTTT,CSAYTTEAFF
TRBJ2-5,TRBV20-1,-,-,TGCAGTGCTAGTAAAACAGTCCAAGAGACCCAGTACTTC,CSASKTVQETQYF
TRBJ1-6,TRBV5-1,-,-,TGCGCCAGCAGCGCGGACGGAAGTAATTCACCCCTCCACTTT,CASSADGSNSPLHF
TRBJ1-1,TRBV30,-,TRBD1,TGTGCCTGGGGAGGGAGGACAGGGGTGTTTGCTGAAGCTTTCTTT,CAWGGRTGVFAEAFF
TRBJ1-1,TRBV3-1/TRBV3-2,-,-,TGTGCCAGCAGCCAGGGTGGGAGCTCCTTAAACACTGAAGCTTTCTTT,CASSQGGSSLNTEAFF
TRBJ2-3,TRBV5-1,once,-,TGCGCCAGCACAAGAGGGGGGACCCAAGATACGCAGTATTTT,CASTRGGTQDTQYF
TRBJ2-3,TRBV27,-,-,TGTGCCAGCAGTTCGGTAACAGATACGCAGTATTTT,CASSSVTDTQYF
TRBJ2-1,TRBV19,-,TRBD1,TGTGCCAGTAGTAGGTGGGACAGGGCATCCTACAATGAGCAGTTCTTC,CASSRWDRASYNEQFF
TRBJ1-5,TRBV5-1,-,-,TGCGCCAGCAGCTTGGTAAAGGCAGGGGATCACCCCCAGCATTTT,CASSLVKAGDHPQHF
TRBJ2-4,TRBV4-1,once,TRBD2,TGCGCCAGCAGCCAAGGACCCCTTCAGCGGGGGGGCCAAGGGAGAAACATTCAGTACTTC,CASSQGPLQRGGQGRNIQYF
TRBJ2-1,TRBV14,-,-,TGTGCCAGCAGCCAAGAGTATGGTAGGGGTCCTTACTTCTACAATGAGCAGTTCTTC,CASSQEYGRGPYFYNEQFF
TRBJ2-2,TRBV7-6,few,-,TGTGCCAGCAGCTTAAGAGGTCTTCCGAACACCGGGGAGCTGTTTTTT,CASSLRGLPNTGELFF
TRBJ1-1,TRBV7-8,few,TRBD1,TGTGCCAGCAGCTTAGAAGACGGGACAGGGGGATTAAAAGCTTTCTTT,CASSLEDGTGGLKAFF
TRBJ1-2,TRBV28,-,-,TGTGCCACACAAATCCTAACAGCTAACTATGGCTACACCTTC,CATQILTANYGYTF
TRBJ1-2,TRBV27,-,-,TGTGCCAGCAGTTTAACGACGGGCTATGGCTACACCTTC,CASSLTTGYGYTF
TRBJ2-5,TRBV30,-,-,TGTGCCTGGAACGACGTTGAGACCCAGTACTTC,CAWNDVETQYF
TRBJ1-3,TRBV7-9,-,-,TGTGCCAGCAGCTACGTACTGAGTAGAAAGGGGGATGGAAACACCATATATTTT,CASSYVLSRKGDGNTIYF
TRBJ1-5,TRBV28,-,-,TGTGCCAGCATCAGGGGTTTCAATCAGCCCCAGCATTTT,CASIRGFNQPQHF
TRBJ2-5,TRBV7-9,-,-,TGTGCCAGCAGCCCTCTCGCGGCTGCTCAAGAGACCCAGTACTTC,CASSPLAAAQETQYF
TRBJ1-2,TRBV20-1,-,-,TGCAGTGCGTTTGGAGGCGGTGGCTACACCTTC,CSAFGGGGYTF
TRBJ1-3,TRBV5-1,-,TRBD1,TGCGCCAGCAGCATCGCCGGGACAGGGGGAAACACCATATATTTT,CASSIAGTGGNTIYF
TRBJ2-1,TRBV24-1,-,TRBD1,TGTGCCACCAGTGATTTTCCGGGACAGGGGGCTGGCGGCGATGAGCAGTTCTTC,CATSDFPGQGAGGDEQFF
TRBJ2-3,TRBV6-6,-,TRBD1,TGTGCCAGCAGAATGTCGACAGGGGGCACAGATACGCAGTATTTT,CASRMSTGGTDTQYF
TRBJ1-2,TRBV19,-,-,TGTGCCAGCAAAACCGGTAGGGGTCTGAATGGCTACACCTTC,CASKTGRGLNGYTF
TRBJ2-5,TRBV2,-,TRBD1,TGTGCCAGCACAGGGGGCCGAGAGACCCAGTACTTC,CASTGGRETQYF
TRBJ2-7,TRBV2,-,TRBD2,TGTGCCAGCAGTGTAGGACTAGCGGGGTTTTCCTACGAGCAGTACTTC,CASSVGLAGFSYEQYF
TRBJ2-1,TRBV20-1,-,-,TGCAGTGCTAGTCCCCGGACCCAAACCAATGAGCAGTTCTTC,CSASPRTQTNEQFF
TRBJ2-5,TRBV5-1,-,TRBD2,TGCGCCAGCAGCTTGTCACCTAGCGGGGGAGAGACCCAGTACTTC,CASSLSPSGGETQYF
TRBJ1-1,TRBV28,-,TRBD1,TGTGCCAGCAGTTTGGAGGGGGCGCCCACTGAAGCTTTCTTT,CASSLEGAPTEAFF
TRBJ2-7,TRBV6-6,-,-,TGTGCCAGCAGTTACTCCCTCTACGAGCAGTACTTC,CASSYSLYEQYF
TRBJ2-3,TRBV3-1/TRBV3-2,-,-,TGTGCCAGCAGCCAGGCCGGGACGGGAAAGTCAACGCAGTATTTT,CASSQAGTGKSTQYF
TRBJ1-5,TRBV2,-,TRBD1,TGTGCCAGTAATTACAGGGGGAATCAGCCCCAGCATTTT,CASNYRGNQPQHF
TRBJ1-5,TRBV7-2,-,TRBD1,TGTGCCAGCAGCCCCGGGACAGGGGGTCAGCCCCAGCATTTT,CASSPGTGGQPQHF
TRBJ1-6,TRBV4-3,-,-,TGCGCCAGCAGCCGAGCCGACACCTTTAATTCACCCCTCCACTTT,CASSRADTFNSPLHF
TRBJ1-2,TRBV7-8,-,TRBD1,TGTGCCAGCAGCTTAAGGACAGGGGATGGCTACACCTTC,CASSLRTGDGYTF
TRBJ2-6,TRBV11-2,-,-,TGTGCCAGCAGCTTCAGTAATTCTGGGGCCAACGTCCTGACTTTC,CASSFSNSGANVLTF
TRBJ1-1,TRBV6-5,-,-,TGTGCCAGCAGTTACTTGACTGAAGCTTTCTTT,CASSYLTEAFF
TRBJ2-5,TRBV20-1,-,-,TGCAGTGCTAGTTTGCGAGAGACCCAGTACTTC,CSASLRETQYF
TRBJ2-1,TRBV6-2/TRBV6-3,-,-,TGTGCCAGCAGTGCAGGGGATGAGCAGTTCTTC,CASSAGDEQFF
TRBJ2-3,TRBV6-6,-,TRBD2,TGTGCCAGCAGTTACAGCGGGGGGGGCACAGATACGCAGTATTTT,CASSYSGGGTDTQYF
TRBJ1-1,TRBV19,-,-,TGTGCCAGTAGACCCCAAGGGCCGGAGAACACTGAAGCTTTCTTT,CASRPQGPENTEAFF
TRBJ1-6,TRBV30,-,-,TGTGCCTGGAGTAACGGGGTTGGTTCACCCCTCCACTTT,CAWSNGVGSPLHF
TRBJ2-7,TRBV27,-,-,TGTGCCAGCAGTTCACACGACCCTCGACAGCTCCCAACCTACGAGCAGTACTTC,CASSSHDPRQLPTYEQYF
TRBJ1-3,TRBV3-1/TRBV3-2,-,-,TGTGCCAGCAGCCAAAAGACAGGAAAAAGCTCTGGAAACACCATATATTTT,CASSQKTGKSSGNTIYF
TRBJ2-1,TRBV25-1,-,TRBD1,TGTGCCAGCAGTGGGACAGGGTTCGATGAGCAGTTCTTC,CASSGTGFDEQFF